These 26 T cell receptor beta chains share one sample of origin, sequenced in a study of cytomegalovirus exposure and HLA in healthy donors. Use of 60 Vbeta and 13 Jbeta primers characterized the PCR. This table comes from immunoSEQ multiplex PCR, and its TCRdb copy is limited to in-frame clones, with some not included. This sample carries about 100,000 clones, 65% to 80% of them seen once, and the ten largest clones take 1.5% to 2%. Sample: PBMCs. Receptors originate from a middle-aged woman in good health and CMV-seronegative.

The J gene is TRBJ2-3, the V gene TRBV5-1; TRBD2 is a possible D gene (5 bases). Germline values: CDR1 SGHRS, CDR2 YFSETQ. Trimming removed 0 bases from V and 6 bases from J, with 5 bases in between. The CDR3 contains 12 residues. CDR3 region: CASSLGGDTQYF. The DNA of the CDR3 is TGCGCCAGCAGCTTGGGCGGGGATACGCAGTATTTT.

The chain employs TRBV19 and TRBJ2-3; 7 bases map to TRBD2. V shed 4 bases and J 13 bases; nucleotides not matched to a gene: 5. Per germline, CDR1 LNHDA and CDR2 SQIVND (reference sequence). This CDR3 region has 11 residues. Written as DNA, the CDR3 is TGTGCCAGTAGTACCGGACTAGATGAGTATTTT. Amino acid sequence: CASSTGLDEYF. Supplemented by reference TRBV19 and TRBJ2-3, the full variable domain reads DGGITQSPKYLFRKEGQNVTLSCEQNLNHDAMYWYRQDPGQGLRLIYYSQIVNDFQKGDIAEGYSVSREKKESFPLTVTSAQKNPTAFYLCASSTGLDEYFGPGTRLTVL.

V usage is TRBV9 and J usage is TRBJ2-1, with unresolved D. V gave up 2 bases and J gave up 5 bases, with 11 bases separating them. CDR3 size: 14 residues. The V gene's germline CDR1 is SGDLS and CDR2 YYNGEE. The CDR3, as DNA: TGTGCCAGCAGCGTCGGAGCGTGGAACAATGAGCAGTTCTTC. It encodes CASSVGAWNNEQFF.

The genes are TRBV30 and TRBJ1-2; D ambiguous. Trimming took 4 bases from V and 4 from J, leaving 10 bases between them. The CDR3 is 12 residues long. Germline assignment: CDR1 GTSNPN and CDR2 SVGIG (reference sequence). Here the CDR3 reads CAWTTSSYGYTF. For the CDR3, the DNA is TGTGCCTGGACCACCTCTAGCTATGGCTACACCTTC. Looking up the rest from reference TRBV30 and TRBJ1-2 gives the full variable domain: SQTIHQWPATLVQPVGSPLSLECTVEGTSNPNLYWYRQAAGRGLQLLFYSVGIGQISSEVPQNLSASRPQDRQFILSSKKLLLSDSGFYLCAWTTSSYGYTFGSGTRLTVV.

This clone was picked up a small number of times. This sequence joins TRBV29-1 and TRBJ2-7, with D possibly matching TRBD2 (6 bases). Germline V lookup: CDR1 SQVTM, CDR2 ANQGSEA. V shed 6 bases and J shed 6 bases, with 18 bases lying between them. The length of the CDR3 is 13 residues. The CDR3 sequence: CSVKGLRASEQYF. In DNA form, the CDR3 reads TGCAGCGTCAAGGGACTTCGGGCCTCCGAGCAGTACTTC.

The chain is built from TRBV19 and TRBJ2-7, with TRBD2 matching over 7 bases. CDR3 size: 14 residues. Germline assignment: CDR1 LNHDA and CDR2 SQIVND (reference sequence). V lost 5 bases to trimming and J lost 0 bases; unmatched junction nucleotides: 4. CDR3 amino acids: CASSFRGSSYEQYF. DNA for the CDR3: TGTGCCAGTAGTTTCCGCGGGAGCTCCTACGAGCAGTACTTC.

The V and J genes are TRBV15 and TRBJ1-2; TRBD1 matches 11 bases. Germline V lookup: CDR1 LNHNV, CDR2 YYDKDF (reference sequence). The ends lost 9 bases at V and 4 bases at J; junction bases unmatched: 7. This CDR3 has 14 residues. CDR3 in amino acids: CATAGTGGSYGYTF. The CDR3 DNA is TGTGCCACAGCGGGGACAGGGGGTTCCTATGGCTACACCTTC.

The chain combines TRBV7-2 with TRBJ2-3, with 12 bases identical to TRBD2. Losses at the gene ends were 3 bases for V and 5 bases for J; bases not matched to a gene: 6. The CDR3 is 16 amino acids. CDR1 SGHTA and CDR2 FQGNSA come from the germline V gene. DNA for the CDR3: TGTGCCAGCAGCTTTGTGCTAGCGGGAGGGGAAGATACGCAGTATTTT. Its protein product is CASSFVLAGGEDTQYF.

J is TRBJ2-7 and V is TRBV28, with a tentative D call TRBD1 (5 bases). CDR1 is MDHEN and CDR2 is SYDVKM in the germline V gene. The CDR3 contains 13 residues. Trimming cost V 7 bases and J 2 bases, with 12 bases left between them. CDR3 region: CASTKTATYEQYF. As DNA, the CDR3 is TGTGCCAGCACCAAGACAGCTACCTACGAGCAGTACTTC. Using reference TRBV28 and TRBJ2-7 for the parts outside the CDR3, the full variable domain is DVKVTQSSRYLVKRTGEKVFLECVQDMDHENMFWYRQDPGLGLRLIYFSYDVKMKEKGDIPEGYSVSREKKERFSLILESASTNQTSMYLCASTKTATYEQYFGPGTRLTVT.

J is TRBJ1-1 and V is TRBV6-6, with TRBD1 matching 7 bases. V was clipped by 3 bases and J by 8 bases; unmatched bases: 6. The CDR3 covers 13 residues. Germline-derived CDR1 and CDR2 are MNHNY and SVGAGI (reference sequence). The CDR3 nucleotides read TGTGCCAGCAGTTATGCACAGGGGTTAGAAGCTTTCTTT. This translates into CASSYAQGLEAFF.

The chain is built from TRBV9 and TRBJ2-6; D possibly corresponds to TRBD2 (6 bases). Trimming shortened V by 0 bases and J by 3 bases, and 7 bases separated the two germline ends. The CDR3 is 15 residues long. Germline values: CDR1 SGDLS, CDR2 YYNGEE. The CDR3 nucleotides are TGTGCCAGCAGCGTAGGGGGGGTTGGGGCCAACGTCCTGACTTTC. Translation gives CASSVGGVGANVLTF.

CDR3 sequence reads: CASSGTGSTDTQYF. The CDR3 bases are TGTGCCAGCAGTGGGACAGGAAGCACAGATACGCAGTATTTT. V usage is TRBV6-5 and J usage is TRBJ2-3, with TRBD1 matching over 8 bases. Germline lookup yields CDR1 MNHEY and CDR2 SVGAGI. The CDR3 runs to 14 residues. V trimming: 5 bases; J trimming: 0 bases; junction bases outside the gene matches: 1.

The gene calls are TRBV9 and TRBJ2-5; D may be TRBD2 (7 bases). Trimming pared 3 bases from V and 2 bases from J, leaving 14 bases between. The CDR3 runs 15 residues. Germline V gives CDR1 SGDLS, CDR2 YYNGEE. Here the CDR3 reads CASSAGGQLQETQYF. The CDR3 DNA sequence: TGTGCCAGCAGCGCCGGGGGGCAGTTGCAAGAGACCCAGTACTTC.

This sequence joins TRBV27 and TRBJ2-7; TRBD2 might be the D (6 bases). CDR3 length: 15 residues. Germline CDR1 MNHEY, CDR2 SMNVEV (reference sequence). The V end was cut by 7 bases, the J end by 0 bases, with 16 bases between. The CDR3 loop is CASIPFSGSSYEQYF. The CDR3, as DNA: TGTGCCAGCATCCCGTTCTCCGGGAGCTCCTACGAGCAGTACTTC.

The V and J genes are TRBV15 and TRBJ2-5; 10 nucleotides match TRBD2. J was trimmed by 5 bases and V by 1 base; bases with no gene match: 4. The CDR3 length is 15 residues. Germline CDR1 LNHNV, CDR2 YYDKDF (reference sequence). The CDR3 sequence: CATSRALAGLETQYF. The CDR3 coding sequence is TGTGCCACCAGCAGAGCACTAGCGGGACTCGAGACCCAGTACTTC. The full variable domain, with the rest looked up from reference TRBV15 and TRBJ2-5, is DAMVIQNPRYQVTQFGKPVTLSCSQTLNHNVMYWYQQKSSQAPKLLFHYYDKDFNNEADTPDNFQSRRPNTSFCFLDIRSPGLGDTAMYLCATSRALAGLETQYFGPGTRLLVL.

The chain combines TRBV4-1 with TRBJ2-7; no clear D. Trimming removed 0 bases from V and 4 bases from J, with 4 bases in between. Per the germline V gene, CDR1 is MGHRA and CDR2 is YSYEKL. There are 12 residues in the CDR3. As DNA, the CDR3 is TGCGCCAGCAGCCAAGACCAGTACGAGCAGTACTTC. This translates into CASSQDQYEQYF.

The chain recombines TRBV19 with TRBJ2-7, with 9 bases identical to TRBD1. CDR1 and CDR2 from the germline V gene are LNHDA and SQIVND (reference sequence). V was clipped by 5 bases and J by 0 bases; unmatched bases: 5. The CDR3 loop spans 15 amino acids. CDR3: CASSATGGGSYEQYF. In nucleotides, the CDR3 is TGTGCCAGTAGTGCGACAGGGGGTGGCTCCTACGAGCAGTACTTC.

This clone was seen a handful of times. This chain links TRBV7-9 with TRBJ2-7; 10 nucleotides match TRBD1. The CDR3 totals 14 residues. CDR1 is SEHNR and CDR2 is FQNEAQ in the germline V gene (reference sequence). With V trimmed by 4 bases and J by 5 bases, 5 bases remained unmatched. CDR3 region: CASSSRDRGHEQYF. The CDR3 nucleotides read TGTGCCAGCAGCTCTAGGGACAGGGGCCACGAGCAGTACTTC.

The chain links TRBV5-8 to TRBJ2-5; D may be TRBD2 (6 bases). V gave up 4 bases and J gave up 0 bases, with 10 bases separating them. This CDR3 contains 14 residues. Looked up from germline, CDR1 is SGHTS and CDR2 is YDEGEE. The CDR3 sequence: CASSVLANQETQYF. The CDR3 DNA sequence: TGTGCCAGCAGCGTACTAGCAAACCAAGAGACCCAGTACTTC.

This clone has only a few counts. The gene calls are TRBV20-1 and TRBJ2-5; no definite D call. The CDR3 runs to 11 residues. Germline loops: CDR1 DFQATT, CDR2 SNEGSKA (reference sequence). Trimming took off 7 bases at V and 1 base at J, with 7 bases between the two ends. The CDR3 DNA reads as TGCAGTGGTCAGTCCCAAGAGACCCAGTACTTC. It codes for CSGQSQETQYF.

The chain combines TRBV9 with TRBJ2-5; TRBD2 aligns across 10 bases. J gave up 5 bases and V 3 bases, and 4 bases lay outside the gene matches. The CDR3 sequence is 14 residues long. Per the germline V gene, CDR1 is SGDLS and CDR2 is YYNGEE. The CDR3 is CASSALAGAETQYF. The CDR3 region has the DNA TGTGCCAGCAGCGCTCTAGCGGGGGCGGAGACCCAGTACTTC.

In the case of this clone: This same CDR3 is encoded by further DNA sequences in the sample. This rearrangement joins TRBV28 to TRBJ1-6; 8 bases line up with TRBD1. V shed 6 bases, J shed 7 bases, and the junction held 11 bases outside the gene matches. This CDR3 contains 16 residues. Per the germline V gene, CDR1 is MDHEN and CDR2 is SYDVKM. The CDR3 bases are TGTGCCAGCAGACTCGACAGGGGTGGGGGGAATTCACCCCTCCACTTT. This sequence encodes CASRLDRGGGNSPLHF. The variable domain in full, with the rest retrieved from reference TRBV28 and TRBJ1-6, is DVKVTQSSRYLVKRTGEKVFLECVQDMDHENMFWYRQDPGLGLRLIYFSYDVKMKEKGDIPEGYSVSREKKERFSLILESASTNQTSMYLCASRLDRGGGNSPLHFGNGTRLTVT.

In its sample, this clone was seen a few times. The chain has TRBV6-4 and TRBJ2-2; D uncertain. Germline V gene lookup returns CDR1 MRHNA and CDR2 SNTAGT. V lost 4 bases to trimming and J lost 6 bases, with 12 bases between them. This CDR3 has 14 residues. The CDR3 nucleotides read TGTGCCAGCAGTGTCTGGCTAGGAGCCGGGGAGCTGTTTTTT. It translates to CASSVWLGAGELFF.

This clone appeared a few times. The V gene is TRBV15, the J gene TRBJ2-5, with D uncertain. CDR1 is LNHNV and CDR2 is YYDKDF in the germline V gene (reference sequence). The CDR3 has 15 amino acids. Trimming removed 0 bases from V and 2 bases from J, with 10 bases in between. The CDR3 reads CATSRDLTAQETQYF. The CDR3 nucleotides are TGTGCCACCAGCAGAGATTTAACAGCACAAGAGACCCAGTACTTC.

The chain links TRBV7-9 to TRBJ1-4, with D possibly matching TRBD1 (6 bases). Germline assignment: CDR1 SEHNR and CDR2 FQNEAQ (reference sequence). This CDR3 comprises 14 residues. The V gene lost 5 bases and the J gene lost 8 bases, with 15 bases spanning the gap. The chain's CDR3 is CASSLNREGEKLFF. CDR3 sequence (DNA): TGTGCCAGCAGCCTAAACAGGGAGGGGGAAAAACTGTTTTTT.

The table lists this clone with a count of one. The gene calls are TRBV2 and TRBJ1-5; 7 bases agree with TRBD1. V lost 5 bases, J lost 3 bases, and 4 bases stayed unmatched. The germline V gene has CDR1 SNHLY and CDR2 FYNNEI. The CDR3 runs to 14 residues. The CDR3 nucleotides read TGTGCCAGCAGTCAGACAGGGAACAATCAGCCCCAGCATTTT. This gives the protein CASSQTGNNQPQHF.